These T cell receptor beta chains were read from a single sample in a study of response to subunit inactivated influenza vaccine. TCRdb redid the calling of the RT-PCR reads with MiXCR, one entry per CDR3 protein. The repertoire holds about 780,000 distinct CDR3 sequences, approximately 18% seen once, with about a tenth in the top ten. This material consisted of PBMCs from blood, taken 5 to 6 days after vaccination. The receptors stem from a man aged 45-60 years who received an inactivated influenza vaccine. Both conserved end residues are part of each CDR3. Each record gives: V gene, CDR3 length, D gene, clone size, J gene, CDR3 protein, CDR3 DNA. D genes are given only for firm matches. Size values are once, few and many counts, or a class for expanded clones, and some rows have none.

>TRBV4-2|16|TRBD2|few|TRBJ2-1
CASSQRTSGRGNEQFF
TGTGCCAGCAGCCAACGGACTAGCGGAAGAGGGAATGAGCAGTTCTTC
>TRBV5-5|15|TRBD1|.|TRBJ2-7
CASNPAGTGPYEQYF
TGTGCCAGCAACCCGGCCGGGACAGGACCCTACGAGCAGTACTTC
>TRBV5-1|16|TRBD1|few|TRBJ2-2
CASRITGGANTGELFF
TGCGCCAGCAGAATAACAGGGGGCGCCAACACCGGGGAGCTGTTTTTT
>TRBV28|12|.|.|TRBJ2-7
CASSSPAYEEYF
TGTGCCAGCAGTTCTCCGGCCTACGAGGAGTACTTC
>TRBV5-6|12|.|few|TRBJ1-2
CASSRTDYGYTF
TGTGCCAGCAGTCGTACAGATTATGGCTACACCTTC
>TRBV5-1|15|TRBD2|many|TRBJ2-1
CASSLLAGIYNEQFF
TGCGCCAGCAGCTTGTTAGCGGGAATCTACAATGAGCAGTTCTTC
>TRBV4-1|22|TRBD2|.|TRBJ2-7
CASSQAPYGSGVWREGLYEQYF
TGCGCCAGCAGCCAAGCGCCATATGGTTCGGGGGTGTGGCGGGAGGGCCTCTACGAGCAGTACTTC
>TRBV5-5|18|.|.|TRBJ2-2
CASSLAGGRLTNTGELFF
TGTGCCAGCAGCTTGGCCGGGGGGCGGCTCACGAACACCGGGGAGCTGTTTTTT
>TRBV11-2|18|.|.|TRBJ1-6
CASSLSSRSGSYNSPLHF
TGTGCCAGCAGCTTAAGCTCCCGTTCGGGCTCCTATAATTCACCCCTCCACTTT
>TRBV12-3/TRBV12-4|13|TRBD2|many|TRBJ2-1
CASRGGGATEQFF
TGTGCCAGCCGGGGCGGGGGGGCCACTGAGCAGTTCTTC
>TRBV28|13|TRBD1|few|TRBJ2-3
CASSFPRGHTQYF
TGTGCCAGCAGTTTCCCCAGGGGGCATACGCAGTATTTT
>TRBV5-1|15|.|many|TRBJ2-7
CASSVSGTEAYEQYF
TGCGCCAGCAGCGTTTCCGGGACGGAAGCCTACGAGCAGTACTTC
>TRBV15|14|TRBD2|few|TRBJ2-3
CATSRAGGKGTQYF
TGTGCCACCAGCAGAGCGGGAGGGAAGGGTACGCAGTATTTT
>TRBV6-5|16|TRBD1|many|TRBJ1-3
CASSFSDRGPRNTIYF
TGTGCCAGCAGTTTTTCCGACAGGGGGCCTAGAAACACCATATATTTT
>TRBV27|14|.|few|TRBJ2-1
CASSTDTPGNEQFF
TGTGCCAGCAGCACAGACACACCTGGGAATGAGCAGTTCTTC
>TRBV5-5|15|TRBD2|few|TRBJ2-7
CASSLELAGAPEQYF
TGTGCCAGCAGCTTAGAACTAGCGGGTGCCCCGGAGCAGTACTTC
>TRBV11-2|13|TRBD2|.|TRBJ2-2
CATQRGGAGELFF
TGTGCCACCCAGCGGGGGGGCGCCGGGGAGCTGTTTTTT
>TRBV20-1|14|.|.|TRBJ1-1
CSAIREQVNTEAFF
TGCAGTGCTATTCGTGAACAGGTGAACACTGAAGCTTTCTTT
>TRBV6-5|15|.|few|TRBJ1-2
CASSYQTDTNYGYTF
TGTGCCAGCAGTTACCAGACGGATACTAACTATGGCTACACCTTC
>TRBV9|17|TRBD2|few|TRBJ2-3
CASSVEIAGGPADTQYF
TGTGCCAGCAGCGTAGAGATAGCGGGAGGGCCGGCTGATACGCAGTATTTT
>TRBV29-1|15|.|few|TRBJ1-6
CSVRASGDYNSPLHF
TGCAGCGTTCGGGCGTCCGGCGACTATAATTCACCCCTCCACTTT
>TRBV6-5|16|TRBD2|.|TRBJ2-3
CASSYGGGPRTDTQYF
TGTGCCAGCAGTTACGGCGGGGGGCCCCGCACAGATACGCAGTATTTT